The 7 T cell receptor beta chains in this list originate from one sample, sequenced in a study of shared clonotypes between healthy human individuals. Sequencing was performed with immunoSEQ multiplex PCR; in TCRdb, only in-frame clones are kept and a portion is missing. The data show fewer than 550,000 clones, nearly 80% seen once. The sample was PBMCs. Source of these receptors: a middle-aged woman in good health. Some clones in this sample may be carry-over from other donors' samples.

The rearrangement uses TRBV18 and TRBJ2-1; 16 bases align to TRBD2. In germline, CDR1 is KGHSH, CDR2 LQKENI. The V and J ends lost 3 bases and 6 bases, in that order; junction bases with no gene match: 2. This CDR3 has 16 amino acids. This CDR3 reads CASSPGTSGRGNEQFF. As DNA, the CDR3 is TGTGCCAGCTCACCTGGGACTAGCGGGAGGGGCAATGAGCAGTTCTTC.

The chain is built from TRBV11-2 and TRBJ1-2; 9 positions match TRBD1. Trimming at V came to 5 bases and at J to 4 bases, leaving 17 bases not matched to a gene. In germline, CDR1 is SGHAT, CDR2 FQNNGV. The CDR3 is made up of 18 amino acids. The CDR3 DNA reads TGTGCCAGCAGCCCCGGGACAGGGTTGGGTCTAATAAGCTATGGCTACACCTTC. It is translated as CASSPGTGLGLISYGYTF.

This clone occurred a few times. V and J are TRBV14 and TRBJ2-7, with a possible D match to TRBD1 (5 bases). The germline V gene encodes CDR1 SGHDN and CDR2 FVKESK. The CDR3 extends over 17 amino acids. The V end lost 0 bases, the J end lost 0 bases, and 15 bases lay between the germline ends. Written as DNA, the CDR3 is TGTGCCAGCAGCCAAGATTGGCGCCAGGGTACCTCCTACGAGCAGTACTTC. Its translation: CASSQDWRQGTSYEQYF.

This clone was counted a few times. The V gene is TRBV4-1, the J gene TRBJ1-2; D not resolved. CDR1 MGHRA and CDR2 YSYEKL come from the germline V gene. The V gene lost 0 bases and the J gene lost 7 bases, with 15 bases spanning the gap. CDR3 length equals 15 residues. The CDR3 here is CASSQERRFYGGYTF. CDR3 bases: TGCGCCAGCAGCCAAGAGAGACGGTTCTATGGTGGCTACACCTTC.

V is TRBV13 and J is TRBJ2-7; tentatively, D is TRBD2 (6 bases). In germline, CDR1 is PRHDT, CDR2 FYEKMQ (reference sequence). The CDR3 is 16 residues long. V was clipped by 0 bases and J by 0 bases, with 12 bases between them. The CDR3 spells CASSLGRGGSSYEQYF. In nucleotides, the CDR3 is TGTGCCAGCAGCTTAGGCCGAGGAGGGAGCTCCTACGAGCAGTACTTC.

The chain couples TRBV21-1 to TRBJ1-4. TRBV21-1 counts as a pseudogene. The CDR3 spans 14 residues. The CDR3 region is CASIQDGAWGKLFF. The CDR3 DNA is TGTGCCAGCATCCAGGACGGAGCCTGGGGAAAACTGTTTTTT.

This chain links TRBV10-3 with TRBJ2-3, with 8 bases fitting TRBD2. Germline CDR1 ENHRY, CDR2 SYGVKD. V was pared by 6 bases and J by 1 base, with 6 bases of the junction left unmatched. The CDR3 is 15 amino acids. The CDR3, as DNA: TGTGCCATCAGAGCGGGAGTGTCTCGCACAGATACGCAGTATTTT. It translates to CAIRAGVSRTDTQYF.